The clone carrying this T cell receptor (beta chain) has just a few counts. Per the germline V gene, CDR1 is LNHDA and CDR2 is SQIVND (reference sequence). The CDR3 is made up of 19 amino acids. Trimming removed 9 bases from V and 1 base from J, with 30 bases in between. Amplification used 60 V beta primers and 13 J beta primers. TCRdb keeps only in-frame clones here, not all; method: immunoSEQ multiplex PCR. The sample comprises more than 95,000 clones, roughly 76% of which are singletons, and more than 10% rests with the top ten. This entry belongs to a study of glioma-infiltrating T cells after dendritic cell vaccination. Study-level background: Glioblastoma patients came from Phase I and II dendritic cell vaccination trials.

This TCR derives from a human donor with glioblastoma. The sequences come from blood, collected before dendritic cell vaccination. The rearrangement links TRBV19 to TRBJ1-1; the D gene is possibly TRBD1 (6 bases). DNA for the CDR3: TGTGCCAGCAGGGGTGAGGAATTTTTCGCGATAACGGAGAACACTGAAGCTTTCTTT. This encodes CASRGEEFFAITENTEAFF. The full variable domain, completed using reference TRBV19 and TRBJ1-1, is DGGITQSPKYLFRKEGQNVTLSCEQNLNHDAMYWYRQDPGQGLRLIYYSQIVNDFQKGDIAEGYSVSREKKESFPLTVTSAQKNPTAFYLCASRGEEFFAITENTEAFFGQGTRLTVV.